The T cell receptor beta chain under discussion was sequenced for a study of beta chain features in type 1 diabetes. Germline values: CDR1 GTSNPN, CDR2 SVGIG (reference sequence). V was pared by 5 bases and J by 10 bases, with 14 bases between. This CDR3 spans 11 amino acids. The study reverse transcribed the entire isolated RNA, so it sequenced expressed TCRB transcripts. Clones were read by immunoSEQ multiplex PCR, and TCRdb kept only the in-frame ones, dropping some. The sample records 130,000 to 150,000 clones, about 7% being singletons. This sequence joins TRBV30 and TRBJ1-1, with unresolved D. The origin of this receptor is a woman between 25 and 40 years old in good health. The sequencing input was central memory CD4+ T cells from blood. This CDR3 is CAWGIRAGAFF. The CDR3 nucleotides are TGTGCCTGGGGGATCCGGGCGGGAGCTTTCTTT.